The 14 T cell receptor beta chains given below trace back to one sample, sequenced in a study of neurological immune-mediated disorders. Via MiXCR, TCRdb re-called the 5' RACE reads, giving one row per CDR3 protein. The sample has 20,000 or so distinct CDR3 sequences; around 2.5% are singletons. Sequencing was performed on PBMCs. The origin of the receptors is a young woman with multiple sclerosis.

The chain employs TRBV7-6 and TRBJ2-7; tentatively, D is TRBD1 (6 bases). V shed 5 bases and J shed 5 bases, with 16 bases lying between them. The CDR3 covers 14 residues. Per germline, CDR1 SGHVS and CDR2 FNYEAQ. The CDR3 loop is CASSLGTGIDEQYF. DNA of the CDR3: TGTGCCAGCAGCCTTGGTACAGGGATCGACGAGCAGTACTTC.

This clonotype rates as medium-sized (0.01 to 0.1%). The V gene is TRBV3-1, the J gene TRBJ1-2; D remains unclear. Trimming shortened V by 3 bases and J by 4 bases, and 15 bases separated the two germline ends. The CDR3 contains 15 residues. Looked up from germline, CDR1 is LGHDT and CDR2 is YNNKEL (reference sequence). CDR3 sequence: CASSQVVTDIYGYTF. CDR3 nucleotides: TGTGCCAGCAGCCAGGTGGTTACAGACATCTATGGCTACACCTTC.

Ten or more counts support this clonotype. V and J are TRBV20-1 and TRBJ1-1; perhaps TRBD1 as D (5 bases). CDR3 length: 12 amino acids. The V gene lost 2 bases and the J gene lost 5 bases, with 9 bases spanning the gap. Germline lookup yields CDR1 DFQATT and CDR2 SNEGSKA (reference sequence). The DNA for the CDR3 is TGCAGTGCTAGACCCGGGGGGACTGAAGCTTTCTTT. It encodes CSARPGGTEAFF.

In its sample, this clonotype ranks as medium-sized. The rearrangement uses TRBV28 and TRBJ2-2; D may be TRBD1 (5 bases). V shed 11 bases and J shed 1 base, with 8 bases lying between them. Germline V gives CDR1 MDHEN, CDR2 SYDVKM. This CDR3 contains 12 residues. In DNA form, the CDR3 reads TGTGCCGGCCAGGGGAACACCGGGGAGCTGTTTTTT. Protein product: CAGQGNTGELFF. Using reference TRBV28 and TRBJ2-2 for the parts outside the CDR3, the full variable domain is DVKVTQSSRYLVKRTGEKVFLECVQDMDHENMFWYRQDPGLGLRLIYFSYDVKMKEKGDIPEGYSVSREKKERFSLILESASTNQTSMYLCAGQGNTGELFFGEGSRLTVL.

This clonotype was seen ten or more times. CDR3 coding DNA: TGCGCCAGCAGTGGGGGACTAGCGGGGACGGGCAATGAGCAGTTCTTC. Protein: CASSGGLAGTGNEQFF. The J gene is TRBJ2-1, the V gene TRBV10-1, with TRBD2 identical over 13 bases. From germline, CDR1 is WNHNN and CDR2 SYGVQD (reference sequence). The CDR3 sequence is 16 residues long. V dropped 4 bases and J dropped 6; count of bases not matched to a gene: 6.

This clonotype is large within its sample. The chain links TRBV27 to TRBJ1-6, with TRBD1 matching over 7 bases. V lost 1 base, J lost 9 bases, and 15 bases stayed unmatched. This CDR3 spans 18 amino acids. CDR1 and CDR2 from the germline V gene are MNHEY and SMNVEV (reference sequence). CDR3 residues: CASSLLGDRNSLRSPLHF. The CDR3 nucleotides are TGTGCCAGCAGTTTATTAGGGGACAGAAATTCGCTTCGTTCACCCCTCCACTTT.

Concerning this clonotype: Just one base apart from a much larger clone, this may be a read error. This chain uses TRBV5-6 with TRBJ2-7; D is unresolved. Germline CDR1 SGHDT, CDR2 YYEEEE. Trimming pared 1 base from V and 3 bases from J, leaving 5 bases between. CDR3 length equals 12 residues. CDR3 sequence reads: CASSLTVYEQYF. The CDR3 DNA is TGTGCCAGCAGCTTGACGGTCTACGAGCAGTACTTC.

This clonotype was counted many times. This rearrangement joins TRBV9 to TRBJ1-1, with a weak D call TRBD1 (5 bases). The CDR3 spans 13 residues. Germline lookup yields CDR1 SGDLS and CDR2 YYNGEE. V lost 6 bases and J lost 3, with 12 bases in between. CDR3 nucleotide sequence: TGTGCCAGCACCCCGCGGGGGGACACTGAAGCTTTCTTT. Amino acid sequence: CASTPRGDTEAFF.

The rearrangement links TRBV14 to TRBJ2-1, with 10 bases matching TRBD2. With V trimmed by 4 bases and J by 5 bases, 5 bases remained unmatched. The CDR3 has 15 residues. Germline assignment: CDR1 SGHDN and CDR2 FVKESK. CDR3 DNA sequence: TGTGCCAGCAGCCTGCTAGCGGGGGCTAACAATGAGCAGTTCTTC. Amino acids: CASSLLAGANNEQFF. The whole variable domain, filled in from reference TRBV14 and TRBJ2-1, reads EAGVTQFPSHSVIEKGQTVTLRCDPISGHDNLYWYRRVMGKEIKFLLHFVKESKQDESGMPNNRFLAERTGGTYSTLKVQPAELEDSGVYFCASSLLAGANNEQFFGPGTRLTVL.

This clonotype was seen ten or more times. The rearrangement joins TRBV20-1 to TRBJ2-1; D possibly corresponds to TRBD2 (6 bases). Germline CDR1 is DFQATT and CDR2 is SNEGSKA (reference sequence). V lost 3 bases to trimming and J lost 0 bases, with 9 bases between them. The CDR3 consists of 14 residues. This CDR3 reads CSAREGSSYNEQFF. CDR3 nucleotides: TGCAGTGCTAGGGAGGGAAGCTCCTACAATGAGCAGTTCTTC.

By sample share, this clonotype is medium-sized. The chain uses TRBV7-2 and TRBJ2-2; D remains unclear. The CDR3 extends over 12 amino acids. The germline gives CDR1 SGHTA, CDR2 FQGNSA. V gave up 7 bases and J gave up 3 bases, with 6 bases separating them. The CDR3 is CASIIDTGELFF. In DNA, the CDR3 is TGTGCCAGCATTATAGACACCGGGGAGCTGTTTTTT.

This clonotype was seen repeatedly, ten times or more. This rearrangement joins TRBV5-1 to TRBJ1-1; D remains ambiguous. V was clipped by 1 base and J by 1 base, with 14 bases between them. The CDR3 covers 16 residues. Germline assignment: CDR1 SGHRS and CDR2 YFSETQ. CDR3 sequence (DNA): TGCGCCAGCAGCTTGAAAGAAATCATGGGGAACACTGAAGCTTTCTTT. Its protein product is CASSLKEIMGNTEAFF.

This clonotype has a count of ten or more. DNA of the CDR3: TGCAGCGTTGGGAACAGGGTGTCGGGCGAGCAGTACGTC. Its protein is CSVGNRVSGEQYV. V and J are TRBV29-1 and TRBJ2-7, with D maybe TRBD1 (6 bases). This CDR3 has 13 residues. V lost 4 bases, J lost 6 bases, and 16 bases lay in between. Germline V CDR1 and CDR2: SQVTM, ANQGSEA.

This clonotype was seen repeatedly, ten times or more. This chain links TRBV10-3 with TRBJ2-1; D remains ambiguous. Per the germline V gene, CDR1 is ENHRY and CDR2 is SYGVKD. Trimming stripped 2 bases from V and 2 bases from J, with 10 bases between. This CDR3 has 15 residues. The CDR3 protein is CAISERLYAYNEQFF. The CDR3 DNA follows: TGTGCCATCAGTGAGAGACTGTACGCCTACAATGAGCAGTTCTTC.